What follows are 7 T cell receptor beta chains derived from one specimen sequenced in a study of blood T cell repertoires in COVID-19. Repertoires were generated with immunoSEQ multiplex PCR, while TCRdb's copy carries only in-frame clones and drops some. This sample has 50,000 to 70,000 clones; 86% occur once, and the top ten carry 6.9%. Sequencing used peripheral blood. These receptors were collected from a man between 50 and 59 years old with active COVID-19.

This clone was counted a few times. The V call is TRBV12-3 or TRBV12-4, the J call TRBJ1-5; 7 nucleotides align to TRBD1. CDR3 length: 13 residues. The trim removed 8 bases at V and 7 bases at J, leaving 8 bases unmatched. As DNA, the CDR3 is TGTGCCAGCGGACTAAGAGGGGGCCAGCCCCAGCATTTT. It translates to CASGLRGGQPQHF.

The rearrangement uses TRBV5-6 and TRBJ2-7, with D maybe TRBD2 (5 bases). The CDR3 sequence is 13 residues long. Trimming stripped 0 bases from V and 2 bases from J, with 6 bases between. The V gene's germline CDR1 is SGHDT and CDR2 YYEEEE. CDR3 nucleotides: TGTGCCAGCAGCTTGGAACTAGCCTACGAGCAGTACTTC. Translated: CASSLELAYEQYF.

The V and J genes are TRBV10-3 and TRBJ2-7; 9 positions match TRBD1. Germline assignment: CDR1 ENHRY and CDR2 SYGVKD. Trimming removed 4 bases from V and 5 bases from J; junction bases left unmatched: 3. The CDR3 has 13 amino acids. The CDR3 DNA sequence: TGTGCCATCAGTGCGACAGGGGGAGACGAGCAGTACGTC. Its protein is CAISATGGDEQYV.

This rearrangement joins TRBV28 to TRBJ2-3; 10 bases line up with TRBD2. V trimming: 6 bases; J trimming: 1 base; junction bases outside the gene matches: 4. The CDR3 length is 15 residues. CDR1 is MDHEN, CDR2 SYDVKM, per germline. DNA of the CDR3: TGTGCCAGCAGCCTAGCGGGGGCCCGCACAGATACGCAGTATTTT. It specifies CASSLAGARTDTQYF. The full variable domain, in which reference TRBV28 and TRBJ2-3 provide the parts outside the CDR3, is DVKVTQSSRYLVKRTGEKVFLECVQDMDHENMFWYRQDPGLGLRLIYFSYDVKMKEKGDIPEGYSVSREKKERFSLILESASTNQTSMYLCASSLAGARTDTQYFGPGTRLTVL.

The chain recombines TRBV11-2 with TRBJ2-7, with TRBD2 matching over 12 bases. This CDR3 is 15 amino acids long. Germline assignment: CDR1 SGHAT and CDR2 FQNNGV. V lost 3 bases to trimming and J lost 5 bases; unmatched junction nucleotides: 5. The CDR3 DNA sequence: TGTGCCAGCAGCTTCCTAGCGGGAGGGCTTCACGAGCAGTACGTC. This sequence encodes CASSFLAGGLHEQYV.

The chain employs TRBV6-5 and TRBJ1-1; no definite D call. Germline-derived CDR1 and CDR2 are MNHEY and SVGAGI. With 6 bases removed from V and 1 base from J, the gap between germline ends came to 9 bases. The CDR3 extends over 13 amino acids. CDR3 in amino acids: CASRNSGNTEAFF. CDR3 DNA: TGTGCCAGCAGAAACTCGGGGAACACTGAAGCTTTCTTT.

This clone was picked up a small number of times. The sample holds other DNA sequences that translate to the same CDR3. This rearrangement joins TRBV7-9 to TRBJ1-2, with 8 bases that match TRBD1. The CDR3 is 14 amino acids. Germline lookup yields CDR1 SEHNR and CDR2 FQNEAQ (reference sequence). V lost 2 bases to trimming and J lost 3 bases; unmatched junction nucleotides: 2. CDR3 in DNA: TGTGCCAGCAGCTTAAACAGGGGGGACTATGGCTACACCTTC. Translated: CASSLNRGDYGYTF.